One and the same sample provided the 28 T cell receptor beta chains below, sequenced in a study of T cells after yellow fever vaccination. TCRdb fed the 5' RACE reads into MiXCR, producing one record per CDR3 protein. The sample yields nearly 550,000 distinct CDR3 sequences, 15% to 20% seen once. The sample consisted of PBMCs, taken 15 days after the yellow fever booster vaccination. These receptors all come from a young man who received the YFV17D yellow fever vaccine.

This clonotype occurred a few times. The rearrangement links TRBV6-2 or TRBV6-3 to TRBJ2-1; 11 nucleotides match TRBD1. There are 14 residues in the CDR3. With V trimmed by 9 bases and J by 10 bases, 11 bases remained unmatched. In germline, CDR1 is MNHEY, CDR2 SVGEGT. The CDR3 spells CASGQGAIVWEQFF. DNA for the CDR3: TGTGCCAGTGGACAGGGGGCGATCGTGTGGGAGCAGTTCTTC.

In its sample, this clonotype was seen a few times. The chain carries TRBV24-1 and TRBJ2-1; D unresolved. The length of the CDR3 is 15 residues. Trimming shortened V by 9 bases and J by 1 base, and 15 bases separated the two germline ends. Per germline, CDR1 KGHDR and CDR2 SFDVKD. The CDR3 loop is CATGDPGRSYNEQFF. For the CDR3, the DNA is TGTGCCACCGGAGATCCGGGCCGTTCCTACAATGAGCAGTTCTTC.

This chain connects TRBV20-1 to TRBJ2-7; a possible D gene is TRBD2 (6 bases). Germline CDR1 is DFQATT and CDR2 is SNEGSKA (reference sequence). V gave up 7 bases and J gave up 4 bases, with 11 bases separating them. The CDR3 covers 11 residues. The CDR3 loop reads CSGYSGYEQYF. CDR3 coding DNA: TGCAGTGGGTATAGCGGATACGAGCAGTACTTC.

The chain joins TRBV6-1 to TRBJ2-7; 8 bases align to TRBD1. V trimming: 4 bases; J trimming: 5 bases; junction bases outside the gene matches: 4. Germline CDR1 and CDR2: MNHNS and SASEGT. This CDR3 contains 13 residues. The CDR3 is CASSVGQGHEQYF. In DNA, the CDR3 is TGTGCCAGCAGTGTCGGACAGGGCCACGAGCAGTACTTC.

This clonotype was seen a handful of times. This chain connects TRBV6-5 to TRBJ2-7; TRBD2 is a possible D gene (6 bases). This CDR3 region has 12 residues. Per germline, CDR1 MNHEY and CDR2 SVGAGI. V was trimmed by 6 bases and J by 5 bases, leaving 11 bases between them. This CDR3 reads CASSSSANEQYF. The CDR3 region has the DNA TGTGCCAGCAGCTCTAGCGCCAACGAGCAGTACTTC.

This sequence joins TRBV9 and TRBJ2-5, with 8 bases that match TRBD2. Trimming removed 4 bases from V and 5 bases from J; junction bases left unmatched: 16. There are 17 residues in the CDR3. CDR1 and CDR2 from the germline V gene are SGDLS and YYNGEE. CDR3 sequence reads: CASSPLPQAGARETQYF. The CDR3 region has the DNA TGTGCCAGCAGCCCCCTACCCCAAGCGGGAGCTCGGGAGACCCAGTACTTC.

This clonotype has more than one count but fewer than ten. This chain connects TRBV7-9 to TRBJ1-4; a weak D match, TRBD1 (5 bases). The V gene's germline CDR1 is SEHNR and CDR2 FQNEAQ (reference sequence). CDR3 length: 14 amino acids. V lost 2 bases to trimming and J lost 4 bases, with 8 bases between them. The DNA for the CDR3 is TGTGCCAGCAGCTTACAGGGCTATAATGAAAAACTGTTTTTT. Amino acid sequence: CASSLQGYNEKLFF.

This clonotype appeared a few times. V gene TRBV7-9 combines with J gene TRBJ2-3; 7 bases map to TRBD1. The CDR3 length is 15 residues. V lost 5 bases, J lost 2 bases, and 7 bases stayed unmatched. CDR1 is SEHNR, CDR2 FQNEAQ, per germline (reference sequence). CDR3 region: CASSPETGYTDTQYF. The DNA for the CDR3 is TGTGCCAGCAGCCCAGAGACAGGGTACACAGATACGCAGTATTTT.

This clonotype was counted a single time. This chain links TRBV5-1 with TRBJ2-2; D tentatively fits TRBD1 or TRBD2 (5 bases each). CDR1 is SGHRS, CDR2 YFSETQ, per germline. The length of the CDR3 is 15 residues. V was cut by 3 bases and J by 6 bases, with 15 bases left in between. The DNA for the CDR3 is TGCGCCAGCAGCTCCGGGTCGGGGCCCCCCGGGGAGCTGTTTTTT. Amino acids: CASSSGSGPPGELFF.

The V gene is TRBV27, the J gene TRBJ1-5, with TRBD1 as a possible D gene (6 bases). The germline V and J ends were trimmed by 6 bases and 0 bases, with 12 bases remaining between them. Germline CDR1 and CDR2: MNHEY and SMNVEV (reference sequence). CDR3 length equals 15 residues. The CDR3 here is CASRGGGISNQPQHF. The CDR3 bases are TGTGCCAGCAGGGGCGGGGGCATTAGCAATCAGCCCCAGCATTTT.

The V and J genes are TRBV3-1 and TRBJ2-5, with 7 bases lining up with TRBD2. Per the germline V gene, CDR1 is LGHDT and CDR2 is YNNKEL (reference sequence). The CDR3 covers 14 residues. Losses at the gene ends were 7 bases for V and 4 bases for J; bases not matched to a gene: 9. The CDR3 coding sequence is TGTGCCAGCAATCCGTTTTCGGGAGGAGAGACCCAGTACTTC. Residues: CASNPFSGGETQYF.

The V call is TRBV5-1, the J call TRBJ2-6; possible D gene TRBD2, 6 bases. The CDR3 runs 16 residues. Germline loops: CDR1 SGHRS, CDR2 YFSETQ. V was shortened by 8 bases and J by 0 bases, with 15 bases between the two germline ends. CDR3 region: CASMRAGSSGANVLTF. In DNA form, the CDR3 reads TGCGCCAGTATGCGTGCGGGGAGCTCTGGGGCCAACGTCCTGACTTTC.

In this sample, this clonotype turned up a few times. The chain is built from TRBV5-6 and TRBJ2-1; the D is unclear. Germline lookup yields CDR1 SGHDT and CDR2 YYEEEE. Between the trimmed V and J ends, which lost 2 bases and 5 bases, there was a span of 8 bases. The CDR3 has 13 amino acids. The CDR3 DNA is TGTGCCAGCAGCTTAGGCAGCAACAATGAGCAGTTCTTC. Its protein is CASSLGSNNEQFF.

Details on this clonotype: Given a much more abundant clone one base away, this may be a read error. The chain employs TRBV18 and TRBJ2-7; 7 bases line up with TRBD2. The germline gives CDR1 KGHSH, CDR2 LQKENI. The CDR3 extends over 14 amino acids. J gave up 2 bases and V 0 bases, and 1 base lay outside the gene matches. The chain's CDR3 is CASSPPGLPYEQYF. The CDR3 DNA reads TGTGCCAGCTCACCACCGGGACTACCCTACGAGCAGTACTTC. Drawing the rest from reference TRBV18 and TRBJ2-7, the complete variable domain is NAGVMQNPRHLVRRRGQEARLRCSPMKGHSHVYWYRQLPEEGLKFMVYLQKENIIDESGMPKERFSAEFPKEGPSILRIQQVVRGDSAAYFCASSPPGLPYEQYFGPGTRLTVT.

This clonotype has ten or more counts. The chain recombines TRBV11-2 with TRBJ2-7; 11 bases align to TRBD1. V was clipped by 1 base and J by 4 bases; unmatched bases: 3. The CDR3 covers 15 residues. CDR1 and CDR2 (germline): SGHAT, FQNNGV. The CDR3 is CASSLVGTGGYEQYF. The CDR3 region has the DNA TGTGCCAGCAGCTTAGTCGGGACAGGGGGATACGAGCAGTACTTC.

This clonotype was seen a handful of times. DNA of the CDR3: TGTGCCAGCAGTAAACTAGCGGGTGTGGAAGAGACCCAGTACTTC. This sequence encodes CASSKLAGVEETQYF. The V call is TRBV6-2 or TRBV6-3, the J call TRBJ2-5; 9 positions match TRBD2. Germline CDR1 is MNHEY and CDR2 is SVGEGT. The CDR3 loop spans 15 amino acids. V lost 5 bases, J lost 3 bases, and 7 bases stayed unmatched.

The chain combines TRBV5-1 with TRBJ1-1; TRBD1 matches 8 bases. The CDR3 length is 14 residues. From germline, CDR1 is SGHRS and CDR2 YFSETQ. V lost 4 bases and J lost 10; bases outside the gene matches: 12. CDR3 sequence (DNA): TGCGCCAGCAGCCCGGGGGGACAGGTAAACAGAGCTTTCTTT. It specifies CASSPGGQVNRAFF. Variable domain in full (rest from reference TRBV5-1 and TRBJ1-1): KAGVTQTPRYLIKTRGQQVTLSCSPISGHRSVSWYQQTPGQGLQFLFEYFSETQRNKGNFPGRFSGRQFSNSRSEMNVSTLELGDSALYLCASSPGGQVNRAFFGQGTRLTVV.

V gene TRBV27 combines with J gene TRBJ2-1, with D tentatively TRBD2 (5 bases). The CDR3 runs to 13 residues. The V end was cut by 3 bases, the J end by 7 bases, with 10 bases between. The germline CDR1 and CDR2 sequences are MNHEY and SMNVEV (reference sequence). CDR3 sequence reads: CASSFSGLNEQFF. In DNA form, the CDR3 reads TGTGCCAGCAGTTTCTCCGGACTTAATGAGCAGTTCTTC.

This clonotype has a handful of counts. The V gene is TRBV14, the J gene TRBJ2-7; 7 bases agree with TRBD2. The CDR3 spans 13 residues. CDR1 is SGHDN, CDR2 FVKESK, per germline. Trimming at V came to 8 bases and at J to 7 bases, leaving 11 bases not matched to a gene. This chain's CDR3 is CASCSSGPGEQYF. The CDR3 region has the DNA TGTGCCAGCTGTTCTAGCGGACCGGGGGAGCAGTACTTC.

The chain employs TRBV20-1 and TRBJ1-5, with 7 positions matching TRBD1. CDR1 is DFQATT and CDR2 is SNEGSKA in the germline V gene (reference sequence). V lost 5 bases to trimming and J lost 7 bases; unmatched junction nucleotides: 11. The CDR3 loop spans 14 amino acids. CDR3 sequence: CSAPRGGGTQPQHF. The CDR3 DNA is TGCAGTGCTCCCCGGGGAGGGGGCACCCAGCCCCAGCATTTT.

The rearrangement links TRBV20-1 to TRBJ2-5; perhaps TRBD2 as D (6 bases). Trimming cost V 2 bases and J 4 bases, with 17 bases left between them. The CDR3 runs 15 residues. Germline V gene sequence: CDR1 DFQATT, CDR2 SNEGSKA (reference sequence). This chain's CDR3 is CSARLPGLSSETQYF. CDR3 DNA sequence: TGCAGTGCTAGATTACCGGGACTCTCATCAGAGACCCAGTACTTC.

This clonotype was recorded at least ten times. This chain uses TRBV11-1 with TRBJ2-7; 15 bases match TRBD2. The germline V gene has CDR1 SGHAT and CDR2 FQDESV (reference sequence). The CDR3 runs to 16 residues. V shed 5 bases, J shed 2 bases, and the junction held 4 bases outside the gene matches. The CDR3 DNA reads as TGTGCCAGCAGCAAGGGACTAGCGGGAGGAGCCTACGAGCAGTACTTC. It encodes CASSKGLAGGAYEQYF.

The CDR3 nucleotides are TGTGCCAGCAGCTTAGCGCTGGTAGGGGGCAAATCTGGGGCCAACGTCCTGACTTTC. Amino acid sequence: CASSLALVGGKSGANVLTF. The V call is TRBV7-2, the J call TRBJ2-6, with 7 bases lining up with TRBD1. The ends lost 0 bases at V and 1 base at J; junction bases unmatched: 9. Germline V gene lookup returns CDR1 SGHTA and CDR2 FQGNSA. This CDR3 is built from 19 residues.

This clonotype occurred a few times. The rearrangement links TRBV12-3 or TRBV12-4 to TRBJ2-1; TRBD2 agrees at 12 bases. There are 14 residues in the CDR3. The V gene end was trimmed by 4 bases and the J gene end by 8 bases; junction bases not matched to a gene: 3. CDR3 in DNA: TGTGCCAGCAGTTCTAGCGGGAGGGCCCATGAGCAGTTCTTC. Translation: CASSSSGRAHEQFF.

The genes are TRBV20-1 and TRBJ2-2; 12 bases are a match to TRBD1. V was pared by 3 bases and J by 5 bases, with 4 bases of the junction left unmatched. Germline V CDR1 and CDR2: DFQATT, SNEGSKA (reference sequence). CDR3 size: 15 residues. The CDR3 DNA reads TGCAGTGCTAGGGGACAGGGGGCAGGTACCGGGGAGCTGTTTTTT. It translates to CSARGQGAGTGELFF.

This clonotype has a handful of counts. The chain recombines TRBV2 with TRBJ2-2; a weak D match, TRBD2 (5 bases). Germline CDR1 is SNHLY and CDR2 is FYNNEI. The CDR3 sequence is 15 residues long. The germline V and J ends were trimmed by 7 bases and 0 bases, with 12 bases remaining between them. CDR3 in amino acids: CASTVARPNTGELFF. The DNA for the CDR3 is TGTGCCAGCACCGTAGCGCGTCCGAACACCGGGGAGCTGTTTTTT. The entire variable domain, with the rest obtained from reference TRBV2 and TRBJ2-2, is as follows: EPEVTQTPSHQVTQMGQEVILRCVPISNHLYFYWYRQILGQKVEFLVSFYNNEISEKSEIFDDQFSVERPDGSNFTLKIRSTKLEDSAMYFCASTVARPNTGELFFGEGSRLTVL.

This clonotype was seen only a few times. The V call is TRBV9, the J call TRBJ2-1; tentative D call: TRBD2 (5 bases). The CDR3 has 15 amino acids. V lost 2 bases and J 5 bases, leaving 14 bases between the germline ends. Germline V gene lookup returns CDR1 SGDLS and CDR2 YYNGEE. The CDR3 coding sequence is TGTGCCAGCAGCGTTGGGTCTAAGAGGGACAATGAGCAGTTCTTC. This encodes CASSVGSKRDNEQFF. The whole variable domain, remainder taken from reference TRBV9 and TRBJ2-1, is DSGVTQTPKHLITATGQRVTLRCSPRSGDLSVYWYQQSLDQGLQFLIQYYNGEERAKGNILERFSAQQFPDLHSELNLSSLELGDSALYFCASSVGSKRDNEQFFGPGTRLTVL.

This clonotype was counted between two and nine times. V is TRBV5-1 and J is TRBJ2-7; D could derive from TRBD1 or TRBD2 (6 bases each). Per the germline V gene, CDR1 is SGHRS and CDR2 is YFSETQ. There are 15 residues in the CDR3. V was pared by 3 bases and J by 2 bases, with 15 bases between. CDR3 coding DNA: TGCGCCAGCAGCTCTGGAGGGGGTGGGGCCTACGAGCAGTACTTC. Translation: CASSSGGGGAYEQYF.